Presented here are 31 T cell receptor beta chains from one specimen sequenced in a study of molecular identifiers for immune sequencing clone quantification. TCRdb re-analysed the PCR reads in MiXCR, keeping a single row per CDR3 protein. This sample has hundreds of thousands of distinct CDR3 sequences; 25% occur once, and the top ten carry roughly 0.83%. The sample was naive CD8+ T cells from blood, with Jurkat cell RNA spiked in. Indicated subset: FACS-sorted CD8+CD4-CCR7+CD45RA+ naive T cells. Every receptor here comes from a human donor in good health. Some libraries in this study had Jurkat cell RNA spiked in.

V is TRBV30 and J is TRBJ2-2; 8 positions agree with TRBD1. The CDR3 runs to 13 residues. Germline CDR1 is GTSNPN and CDR2 is SVGIG (reference sequence). The ends lost 4 bases at V and 7 bases at J; junction bases unmatched: 5. For the CDR3, the DNA is TGTGCCTGGAACAGGGGGGCCGTCGGGGAGCTGTTTTTT. It yields the protein CAWNRGAVGELFF.

The chain has TRBV5-4 and TRBJ2-7, with TRBD1 identical over 10 bases. Losses at the gene ends were 3 bases for V and 0 bases for J; bases not matched to a gene: 15. The CDR3 totals 19 residues. CDR1 and CDR2 from the germline V gene are SGHNT and YYREEE (reference sequence). The CDR3 nucleotides are TGTGCCAGCAGCTCCACCGGGACAGGGGTTACAACAATCTCCTACGAGCAGTACTTC. Amino acids: CASSSTGTGVTTISYEQYF.

In its sample, this clonotype was seen a few times. This chain uses TRBV7-8 with TRBJ2-2; D unresolved. V was clipped by 5 bases and J by 4 bases, with 11 bases between them. Germline values: CDR1 SGHVS, CDR2 FQNEAQ. The CDR3 consists of 14 residues. For the CDR3, the DNA is TGTGCCAGCAGCCCTACACGTATCACCGGGGAGCTGTTTTTT. Translated: CASSPTRITGELFF.

This clonotype showed up many times. The V and J genes are TRBV7-9 and TRBJ2-7, with TRBD1 identical over 7 bases. Germline V gene data show CDR1 as SEHNR and CDR2 as FQNEAQ (reference sequence). The V gene end was trimmed by 5 bases and the J gene end by 3 bases; junction bases not matched to a gene: 7. This CDR3 region has 14 residues. CDR3 in amino acids: CASSAQTGRYEQYF. CDR3 nucleotides: TGTGCCAGCAGCGCTCAGACAGGGCGCTACGAGCAGTACTTC.

V gene TRBV15 combines with J gene TRBJ1-6, with 8 bases that match TRBD1. CDR1 is LNHNV, CDR2 YYDKDF, per germline (reference sequence). CDR3 length: 16 amino acids. J was trimmed by 4 bases and V by 1 base; bases with no gene match: 3. Here the CDR3 DNA reads TGTGCCACCAGCAGAGCAGACAGGGGATATAATTCACCCCTCCACTTT. This sequence encodes CATSRADRGYNSPLHF.

The chain carries TRBV19 and TRBJ2-7, with 9 bases fitting TRBD2. Trimming at V came to 6 bases and at J to 2 bases, leaving 8 bases not matched to a gene. CDR1 LNHDA and CDR2 SQIVND come from the germline V gene (reference sequence). The CDR3 sequence is 15 residues long. The CDR3 region is CASSPLAGDAYEQYF. CDR3 in DNA: TGTGCCAGTAGCCCCTTAGCGGGAGATGCCTACGAGCAGTACTTC.

This clonotype was counted a few times. The chain combines TRBV19 with TRBJ2-7; the match to TRBD1 covers 8 bases. Germline CDR1 LNHDA, CDR2 SQIVND (reference sequence). The V gene end was trimmed by 6 bases and the J gene end by 5 bases; junction bases not matched to a gene: 12. This CDR3 spans 15 amino acids. Written as DNA, the CDR3 is TGTGCCAGTAGCTCGACAGGGGTGGTCTACGACGAGCAGTACTTC. The encoded protein is CASSSTGVVYDEQYF.

This clonotype came up a few times. The V and J genes are TRBV6-5 and TRBJ2-1; 9 bases map to TRBD2. CDR3 length equals 16 residues. CDR1 is MNHEY, CDR2 SVGAGI, per germline. The V segment lost 2 bases and the J segment 9 bases; nucleotides outside the gene matches: 11. CDR3 protein: CASSYGVAGGPGEQFF. The CDR3 nucleotides read TGTGCCAGCAGTTACGGGGTTGCGGGGGGGCCGGGTGAGCAGTTCTTC.

Of note for this clonotype: With a much larger clone just one base away, this may be a read error. Because the CDR3 is missing its conserved closing phenylalanine or tryptophan, this is likely a read error. J is TRBJ1-1 and V is TRBV9, with D hard to call. CDR1 is SGDLS and CDR2 is YYNGEE in the germline V gene. The CDR3 contains 15 residues. V dropped 0 bases and J dropped 1 base, with 10 bases sitting between them. This CDR3 reads CASSVEDYPNTEAFL. The CDR3 region has the DNA TGTGCCAGCAGCGTAGAGGACTACCCGAACACTGAAGCTTTCCTT.

The table lists this clonotype with a few counts. The chain joins TRBV11-2 to TRBJ2-3, with a weak D call TRBD2 (6 bases). Germline-derived CDR1 and CDR2 are SGHAT and FQNNGV. Trimming pared 1 base from V and 4 bases from J, leaving 9 bases between. This CDR3 contains 14 residues. This chain's CDR3 is CASSLGRDSDTQYF. CDR3 in DNA: TGTGCCAGCAGCTTAGGCAGGGACTCAGATACGCAGTATTTT. Supplemented by reference TRBV11-2 and TRBJ2-3, the full variable domain reads EAGVAQSPRYKIIEKRQSVAFWCNPISGHATLYWYQQILGQGPKLLIQFQNNGVVDDSQLPKDRFSAERLKGVDSTLKIQPAKLEDSAVYLCASSLGRDSDTQYFGPGTRLTVL.

This clonotype was seen a few times. This chain connects TRBV19 to TRBJ1-3; unclear D gene. The CDR3 spans 16 residues. The germline V gene encodes CDR1 LNHDA and CDR2 SQIVND (reference sequence). Trimming took off 3 bases at V and 2 bases at J, with 14 bases between the two ends. The CDR3 here is CASSIWNVAAGNTIYF. CDR3 bases: TGTGCCAGTAGTATTTGGAACGTTGCCGCTGGAAACACCATATATTTT.

Only one count was recorded for this clonotype. One base away lies a much larger clone, so this may be a sequencing read error. V and J are TRBV20-1 and TRBJ2-3; 7 nucleotides agree with TRBD2. Germline CDR1 is DFQATT and CDR2 is SNEGSKA (reference sequence). CDR3 length: 16 amino acids. CDR3 sequence: CSATDRLASQQDTRYF. The CDR3, as DNA: TGCAGTGCTACCGACAGACTAGCCTCCCAACAAGATACGCGGTATTTT.

This clonotype has a handful of counts. V gene TRBV21-1 combines with J gene TRBJ2-1; TRBD1 is the table's D call and was not checked against the DNA. TRBV21-1 is deemed a pseudogene. CDR3 length: 17 residues. The CDR3 coding sequence is TGTGCCAGCAGCAATTCAGCGACAGGGGGGATTTGCAATGAGCAGTTCTTC. Translating it yields CASSNSATGGICNEQFF.

The rearrangement uses TRBV4-3 and TRBJ1-1; D remains ambiguous. Trimming took off 0 bases at V and 5 bases at J, with 19 bases between the two ends. CDR3 length: 17 residues. Germline CDR1 reads LGHNA; CDR2 reads YSLEER. This chain's CDR3 is CASSQELGDFSSTEAFF. The DNA for the CDR3 is TGCGCCAGCAGCCAAGAGTTGGGTGACTTTTCTAGTACTGAAGCTTTCTTT.

This clonotype was seen ten or more times. This chain links TRBV28 with TRBJ1-1; D is unresolved. The CDR3 totals 13 residues. Germline V gene sequence: CDR1 MDHEN, CDR2 SYDVKM. The germline V and J ends were trimmed by 3 bases and 4 bases, with 9 bases remaining between them. The CDR3 nucleotides are TGTGCCAGCAGTTTTCGCAGGAGCACTGAAGCTTTCTTT. Amino acids: CASSFRRSTEAFF.

The chain employs TRBV6-6 and TRBJ1-1; D call uncertain. The V gene lost 0 bases and the J gene lost 4 bases, with 15 bases spanning the gap. CDR1 is MNHNY, CDR2 SVGAGI, per germline (reference sequence). CDR3 length: 16 residues. CDR3 coding DNA: TGTGCCAGCAGTTACTCTCGGGGTGAAATAGGCACTGAAGCTTTCTTT. It translates to CASSYSRGEIGTEAFF.

The gene calls are TRBV6-2 or TRBV6-3 and TRBJ2-7, with 12 bases fitting TRBD2. Germline CDR1 and CDR2: MNHEY and SVGEGT. V shed 6 bases, J shed 3 bases, and the junction held 9 bases outside the gene matches. The CDR3 extends over 16 amino acids. CDR3 protein: CASRKVGTSGYYEQYF. CDR3 coding DNA: TGTGCCAGCAGAAAAGTTGGGACTAGCGGGTACTACGAGCAGTACTTC.

Turning to this clonotype: Mismatch with germline at one junction end may stem from a read error. The V gene is TRBV4-2, the J gene TRBJ2-7; 9 bases fit TRBD2. Germline V lookup: CDR1 LGHNA, CDR2 YNFKEQ. The CDR3 totals 14 residues. CDR3 nucleotides: TGTGTCAGCAGCCCTAGCGGGACCTCCTACGAGCAGTACTTC. Protein product: CVSSPSGTSYEQYF.

This clonotype was found a few times. The chain links TRBV20-1 to TRBJ1-1, with 11 bases lining up with TRBD1. Trimming took 5 bases from V and 3 from J; bases not matched to a gene: 8. There are 15 residues in the CDR3. Germline CDR1 and CDR2: DFQATT and SNEGSKA (reference sequence). The CDR3 spells CSAGGTGGTDTEAFF. The CDR3 DNA reads as TGCAGTGCTGGTGGGACAGGGGGTACGGACACTGAAGCTTTCTTT.

Turning to this clonotype: One junction end does not reproduce the germline sequence, and a read error may be involved. The V gene is TRBV4-2, the J gene TRBJ2-5; D is perhaps TRBD2 (5 bases). In germline, CDR1 is LGHNA, CDR2 YNFKEQ. The CDR3 spans 14 residues. The CDR3 protein is CASSQDHRGEPQYF. The CDR3 DNA reads TGTGCCAGCAGCCAGGACCACCGGGGAGAGCCCCAGTACTTC.

This clonotype showed up just a few times. The chain joins TRBV20-1 to TRBJ2-7, with D possibly matching TRBD2 (5 bases). This CDR3 is built from 15 residues. Trimming removed 0 bases from V and 4 bases from J, with 16 bases in between. Per the germline V gene, CDR1 is DFQATT and CDR2 is SNEGSKA (reference sequence). In DNA form, the CDR3 reads TGCAGTGCTAGAGACGGACTGTCTGGCGGGTACGAGCAGTACTTC. Translated: CSARDGLSGGYEQYF.

In its sample, this clonotype was seen a few times. The V gene is TRBV20-1, the J gene TRBJ2-3, with D perhaps matching TRBD2 (5 bases). The CDR3 has 13 residues. Germline lookup yields CDR1 DFQATT and CDR2 SNEGSKA (reference sequence). V dropped 3 bases and J dropped 8 bases, with 15 bases sitting between them. CDR3 coding DNA: TGCAGTGCTAGGAGAGGGCGATCCGTTACGCAGTATTTT. Amino acid sequence: CSARRGRSVTQYF.

A remark on this clonotype: A read error may be the cause here, since a much bigger clone is one base away. J is TRBJ2-3 and V is TRBV12-3 or TRBV12-4; no clear D. This CDR3 comprises 13 residues. The CDR3 nucleotides are TGTGCCAGCAGTCTTCTATCATCAGATACGCGGTATTTT. This sequence encodes CASSLLSSDTRYF.

The J gene is TRBJ1-2, the V gene TRBV12-3 or TRBV12-4; unclear D gene. V gave up 7 bases and J gave up 8 bases, with 17 bases separating them. This CDR3 spans 13 amino acids. DNA of the CDR3: TGTGCCAGCACCCTGGAGGTTGCTGAAGGCTACACCTTC. Residues: CASTLEVAEGYTF.

The J gene is TRBJ2-5, the V gene TRBV6-1, with TRBD2 identical over 9 bases. The V and J ends lost 0 bases and 1 base, in that order; junction bases with no gene match: 6. CDR1 and CDR2 from the germline V gene are MNHNS and SASEGT. This CDR3 has 17 amino acids. CDR3 residues: CASSEAFPSGIQETQYF. The CDR3 nucleotides are TGTGCCAGCAGTGAAGCCTTTCCTAGCGGGATCCAAGAGACCCAGTACTTC.

This clonotype was observed a handful of times. The chain joins TRBV20-1 to TRBJ2-7; weak D call: TRBD1 (5 bases). This CDR3 has 13 residues. CDR1 is DFQATT, CDR2 SNEGSKA, per germline (reference sequence). V was pared by 0 bases and J by 4 bases, with 10 bases between. The chain's CDR3 is CSARDRDLYEQYF. CDR3 nucleotide sequence: TGCAGTGCTAGAGACAGGGATTTGTACGAGCAGTACTTC.

The chain employs TRBV7-9 and TRBJ2-2; D gene ambiguous. Trimming took off 3 bases at V and 6 bases at J, with 8 bases between the two ends. CDR3 length: 13 residues. Germline loops: CDR1 SEHNR, CDR2 FQNEAQ (reference sequence). The CDR3 bases are TGTGCCAGCAGCTTCCCCAGTTCCGGGGAGCTGTTTTTT. Translating gives CASSFPSSGELFF.

The chain couples TRBV10-3 to TRBJ2-7; tentative D call: TRBD1 (6 bases). Germline V gene sequence: CDR1 ENHRY, CDR2 SYGVKD. The CDR3 totals 13 residues. Trimming took 10 bases from V and 1 from J, leaving 14 bases between them. In nucleotides, the CDR3 is TGTGCCACCTCCGGGACACAATCCTACGAGCAGTACTTC. Translated: CATSGTQSYEQYF.

As concerns this clonotype: Germline is not matched at one junction end, which may reflect a read error. This chain links TRBV10-3 with TRBJ2-5, with D unclear. This CDR3 comprises 15 residues. Germline CDR1 ENHRY, CDR2 SYGVKD. DNA for the CDR3: TGTGTCATCAGCTCCCCGACTGAAACACAAGAGACCCAGTACTTC. Amino acids: CVISSPTETQETQYF.

This clonotype was detected many times. The chain carries TRBV4-3 and TRBJ2-3; perhaps TRBD1 as D (5 bases). The germline V gene encodes CDR1 LGHNA and CDR2 YSLEER. V lost 1 base and J lost 0, with 8 bases in between. The CDR3 extends over 15 amino acids. The CDR3 sequence is CASSQGTSSTDTQYF. The CDR3 region has the DNA TGCGCCAGCAGCCAAGGGACATCTAGCACAGATACGCAGTATTTT.

The J gene is TRBJ1-6, the V gene TRBV19; 7 positions agree with TRBD1. V trimming: 9 bases; J trimming: 4 bases; junction bases outside the gene matches: 6. Germline loops: CDR1 LNHDA, CDR2 SQIVND (reference sequence). The CDR3 extends over 14 amino acids. CDR3 in amino acids: CASRGALYNSPLHF. The CDR3 coding sequence is TGTGCCAGCAGGGGGGCCTTGTATAATTCACCCCTCCACTTT.